This T cell receptor (beta chain) was sequenced in a study of glioma-infiltrating T cells. Using RNA template, CDR3s of TCR alpha and beta were amplified with iRepertoire arm-PCR. A single record per CDR3 protein comes from TCRdb applying MiXCR to the multiplex PCR reads. The sample lists fewer than 110,000 distinct CDR3 sequences, 25% to 30% seen once, with roughly 46% in the top ten. This clonotype was seen at least ten times. This CDR3 is 15 amino acids long. Germline CDR1 MNHNY, CDR2 SVGAGI (reference sequence). Between the trimmed V and J ends, which lost 2 bases and 5 bases, there was a span of 14 bases.

This clonotype originated in a human donor with low-grade glioma or glioblastoma, undergoing nonglioma brain surgery, or in good health (not recorded which). The chain couples TRBV6-6 to TRBJ2-3; possible D gene TRBD1, 6 bases. Sequencing was performed on glioma tissue, nonneoplastic brain tissue, or PBMCs (not recorded which). The CDR3 bases are TGTGCCAGCAGTTACCAGCAGGGGATCGGAGATACGCAGTATTTT. Residues: CASSYQQGIGDTQYF.